The T cell receptor beta chain described here comes from a study of OX40 agonist ivuxolimab in advanced cancers. Study findings and constraints: Certain nonresponders likewise exhibited a low normalized T-cell clonal expansion. CD4+ and CD8+ T cells in blood underwent clonal expansion by week 6 at 0.1 to 3.0 mg/kg. Researchers did not establish what antigens the expanded peripheral T cells target.

Only in-frame clones appear in the TCRdb table, and some are missing; sequencing was by immunoSEQ multiplex PCR. The sample carries roughly 68,000 clones, 84% recorded once. Concerning this clone: Its cognate antigen is unknown.

With autoimmune disease history or systemic immunosuppression, patients were excluded. Germline loops: CDR1 SGHRS, CDR2 YFSETQ. V was pared by 2 bases and J by 4 bases, with 1 base of the junction left unmatched. CDR3 length: 13 residues. This TCR derives from an adult with an advanced solid tumor such as melanoma, head and neck, liver or kidney cancer. The gene calls are TRBV5-1 and TRBJ1-1, with 8 bases aligning to TRBD1. Sequencing used CD4+ or CD8+ T cells sorted from blood, obtained in a trial of the OX40 agonist ivuxolimab. In nucleotides, the CDR3 is TGCGCCAGCAGCTTTACAGGGGGCACTGAAGCTTTCTTT. This gives the protein CASSFTGGTEAFF.